The text below deals with one T cell receptor (beta chain). This entry is derived from a study of blood T cell repertoires in COVID-19. Study-wide context: The study drew acute and convalescent COVID-19 samples from the United States, Italy and Spain. Sample material is recorded as cDNA or gDNA derived from T cells, B-cell-depleted T cells, or PBMCs.

In the study's own analysis: Amplification from reference gene primers served as the basis for estimated nucleated cell counts. Here immunoSEQ multiplex PCR was the method, and the copy in TCRdb shows in-frame clones only, minus some. That table furnishes V, J and clone size, whereas the DNA furnished D and trimming. The profile shows around 300,000 clones, around 86% of them singletons. Losses at the gene ends were 4 bases for V and 1 base for J; bases not matched to a gene: 0. CDR1 is SGHNT, CDR2 YENEEA, per germline. The CDR3 consists of 14 residues. The TCR was taken from a woman aged 40 to 55 who had recovered from COVID-19. Sample: peripheral blood. The J gene is TRBJ2-5, the V gene TRBV11-3; TRBD1 matches at 10 bases. CDR3 protein: CASSWTGGQETQYF. DNA of the CDR3: TGTGCCAGCAGCTGGACAGGGGGCCAAGAGACCCAGTACTTC.